The T cell receptor (beta chain) described here comes from a study of blood T cell repertoires in COVID-19. Turning to the study itself: The United States, Italy and Spain provided the acute and convalescent COVID-19 samples. T cells, B-cell-depleted T cells, or PBMCs provided the cDNA or gDNA that served as material.

This CDR3 comprises 12 residues. Trimming removed 8 bases from V and 7 bases from J, with 9 bases in between. Germline loops: CDR1 SNHLY, CDR2 FYNNEI. The authors' processing: Reference gene primer amplification gave estimated nucleated cell counts. The method was immunoSEQ multiplex PCR; TCRdb's version includes in-frame clones alone and lacks a portion of them. V, J and clone size reflect that table, while D and trimming were determined from the DNA. The table records around 96,000 clones, nearly 95% of them present only once. The rearrangement joins TRBV2 to TRBJ1-6; unclear D gene. The receptor's source is a human donor with active COVID-19. The donor label of this sample is uncertain. The sequenced sample was peripheral blood. CDR3 loop: CASGRPNSPLHF. CDR3 sequence (DNA): TGTGCCAGCGGGAGGCCGAATTCACCCCTCCACTTT. Supplemented by reference TRBV2 and TRBJ1-6, the full variable domain reads EPEVTQTPSHQVTQMGQEVILRCVPISNHLYFYWYRQILGQKVEFLVSFYNNEISEKSEIFDDQFSVERPDGSNFTLKIRSTKLEDSAMYFCASGRPNSPLHFGNGTRLTVT.